Below, 15 T cell receptor beta chains from the same sample are listed, as sequenced in a study of blood T cells in healthy people across ages. A second PCR, run for about 7 to 11 cycles, used a sample-barcoded 5' primer plus a J-beta primer mix. TCRdb called the 5' RACE reads again in MiXCR, with one record for every CDR3 protein. The data contain approximately 670,000 distinct CDR3 sequences, 35% to 50% of them singletons. The sequenced sample consisted of blood. These receptors came from an elderly man in good health.

The chain links TRBV7-9 to TRBJ2-6; D gene uncertain. V lost 2 bases, J lost 0 bases, and 8 bases lay in between. The CDR3 length is 16 residues. Germline lookup yields CDR1 SEHNR and CDR2 FQNEAQ (reference sequence). The DNA of the CDR3 is TGTGCCAGCAGCTTACCGAGGACCTCTGGGGCCAACGTCCTGACTTTC. The encoded protein is CASSLPRTSGANVLTF.

This clonotype was detected only once. The chain uses TRBV24-1 and TRBJ2-3; 7 nucleotides line up with TRBD1. Germline values: CDR1 KGHDR, CDR2 SFDVKD. The CDR3 totals 14 residues. J was trimmed by 1 base and V by 7 bases; bases with no gene match: 4. The CDR3 sequence: CATSRGYGTDTQYF. The CDR3 DNA reads TGTGCCACCAGCAGGGGGTATGGCACAGATACGCAGTATTTT.

V usage is TRBV18 and J usage is TRBJ1-4; D is uncertain. V gave up 0 bases and J gave up 8 bases, with 16 bases separating them. The germline CDR1 and CDR2 sequences are KGHSH and LQKENI. This CDR3 region has 16 residues. The CDR3 nucleotides are TGTGCCAGCTCACCACCGGCGGCGGGAAGTCGGGAAAAACTGTTTTTT. Its protein is CASSPPAAGSREKLFF.

In the case of this clonotype: The junction departs from the called germline gene at one end, perhaps through a read error. The chain links TRBV14 to TRBJ2-4, with a tentative D call TRBD2 (7 bases). The CDR3 sequence is 17 residues long. CDR1 SGHDN and CDR2 FVKESK come from the germline V gene. CDR3: CASSHQTPGRGAYEQYF. The CDR3 DNA follows: TGTGCCAGCAGCCATCAAACCCCGGGACGGGGGGCTTACGAGCAGTACTTT.

The table lists this clonotype with many counts. The V and J genes are TRBV6-5 and TRBJ2-7; D is possibly TRBD1 (5 bases). Trimming cost V 4 bases and J 3 bases, with 16 bases left between them. Germline V gene data show CDR1 as MNHEY and CDR2 as SVGAGI. CDR3 length: 15 residues. The CDR3, as DNA: TGTGCCAGCAGTTTATGGTTCCGACAGCACTACGAGCAGTACTTC. Amino acids: CASSLWFRQHYEQYF.

This clonotype was found a few times. The V gene is TRBV30, the J gene TRBJ2-1; 7 bases are a match to TRBD1. The CDR3 has 13 residues. Germline V gene sequence: CDR1 GTSNPN, CDR2 SVGIG (reference sequence). V lost 6 bases to trimming and J lost 5 bases; unmatched junction nucleotides: 7. The CDR3 sequence is CACLGQVNNEQFF. CDR3 in DNA: TGTGCCTGTCTAGGACAGGTTAACAATGAGCAGTTCTTC. Together with reference TRBV30 and TRBJ2-1, the CDR3 gives the full variable domain: SQTIHQWPATLVQPVGSPLSLECTVEGTSNPNLYWYRQAAGRGLQLLFYSVGIGQISSEVPQNLSASRPQDRQFILSSKKLLLSDSGFYLCACLGQVNNEQFFGPGTRLTVL.

This clonotype showed up just a few times. The chain recombines TRBV28 with TRBJ2-1, with D perhaps matching TRBD1 (5 bases). The V and J ends lost 7 bases and 6 bases respectively, with 7 bases between them. This CDR3 is built from 11 residues. Germline V gives CDR1 MDHEN, CDR2 SYDVKM. The CDR3 DNA follows: TGTGCCAGCAAGGGGTCCAATGAGCAGTTCTTC. Protein: CASKGSNEQFF.

The table lists this clonotype with a count of one. This sequence joins TRBV4-1 and TRBJ2-5; no definite D call. Germline lookup yields CDR1 MGHRA and CDR2 YSYEKL. CDR3 length equals 16 residues. V was trimmed by 1 base and J by 4 bases, leaving 16 bases between them. The DNA of the CDR3 is TGCGCCAGCAGCCAAGGGTCGAGTGAGGTTTTAGAGACCCAGTACTTC. Protein product: CASSQGSSEVLETQYF.

V usage is TRBV10-3 and J usage is TRBJ1-2, with 7 bases fitting TRBD1. V shed 4 bases, J shed 4 bases, and the junction held 6 bases outside the gene matches. This CDR3 has 14 residues. Germline CDR1 ENHRY, CDR2 SYGVKD. The CDR3 DNA reads TGTGCCATCAGTGGGACAGGTGCTAGCTATGGCTACACCTTC. Amino acid sequence: CAISGTGASYGYTF.

The chain uses TRBV5-4 and TRBJ2-3, with D tentatively TRBD2 (5 bases). In germline, CDR1 is SGHNT, CDR2 YYREEE (reference sequence). Trimming stripped 10 bases from V and 0 bases from J, with 12 bases between. The CDR3 extends over 13 amino acids. The CDR3 sequence: CARVRESTDTQYF. DNA of the CDR3: TGTGCCCGAGTCCGGGAAAGCACAGATACGCAGTATTTT.

This clonotype is a singleton in its sample. The rearrangement links TRBV10-2 to TRBJ2-1; tentative D call: TRBD2 (5 bases). CDR3 size: 14 residues. Germline CDR1 WSHSY, CDR2 SAAADI. Trimming removed 7 bases at V and 7 bases at J, with 17 bases between. The CDR3 DNA reads as TGCGCCAGCAACCGAATTACTAGTATGAATGAGCAGTTCTTC. Translated: CASNRITSMNEQFF.

V usage is TRBV4-3 and J usage is TRBJ2-3; 12 nucleotides match TRBD2. Germline loops: CDR1 LGHNA, CDR2 YSLEER. This CDR3 contains 18 residues. Trimming removed 0 bases from V and 5 bases from J; junction bases left unmatched: 9. The DNA of the CDR3 is TGCGCCAGCAGCCAAGAGAGGCTAGCGGGGGGGCTTAAAGATACGCAGTATTTT. This codes for CASSQERLAGGLKDTQYF.

As to this clonotype: A much more abundant neighbour one base away suggests this may be a read error. The gene calls are TRBV20-1 and TRBJ2-3; D is uncertain. CDR3 size: 13 residues. Germline loops: CDR1 DFQATT, CDR2 SNEGSKA (reference sequence). The CDR3 is CSARESSRDTQYF. In nucleotides, the CDR3 is TGCAGTGCTAGAGAGAGTAGCAGAGATACGCAGTATTTT.

This chain links TRBV7-2 with TRBJ2-7; 7 positions agree with TRBD2. CDR1 and CDR2 from the germline V gene are SGHTA and FQGNSA. V gave up 1 base and J gave up 4 bases; unmatched junction bases: 1. The CDR3 sequence is 13 residues long. The CDR3 DNA reads TGTGCCAGCAGCTTAGAGCGGGATTACGAGCAGTACTTC. Amino acid sequence: CASSLERDYEQYF.

V and J are TRBV24-1 and TRBJ2-3; TRBD1 might be the D (6 bases). The CDR3 totals 13 residues. Trimming cost V 5 bases and J 5 bases, with 10 bases left between them. Germline-derived CDR1 and CDR2 are KGHDR and SFDVKD. The CDR3 DNA follows: TGTGCCACCAGTGGGGGGCTTGGAGATACGCAGTATTTT. Protein sequence: CATSGGLGDTQYF.